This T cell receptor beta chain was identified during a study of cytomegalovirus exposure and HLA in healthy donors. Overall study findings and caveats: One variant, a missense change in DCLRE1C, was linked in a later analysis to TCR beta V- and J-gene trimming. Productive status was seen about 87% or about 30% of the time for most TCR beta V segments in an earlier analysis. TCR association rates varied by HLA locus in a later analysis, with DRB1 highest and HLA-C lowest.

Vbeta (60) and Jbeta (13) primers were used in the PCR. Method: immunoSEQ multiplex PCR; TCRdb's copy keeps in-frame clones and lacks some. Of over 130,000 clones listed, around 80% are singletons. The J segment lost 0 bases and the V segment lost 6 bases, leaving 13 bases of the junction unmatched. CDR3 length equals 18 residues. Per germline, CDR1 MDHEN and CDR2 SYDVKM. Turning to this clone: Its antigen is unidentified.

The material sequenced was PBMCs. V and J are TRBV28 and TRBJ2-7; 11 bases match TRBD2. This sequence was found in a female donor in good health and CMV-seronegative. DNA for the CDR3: TGTGCCAGCAGACGAGGGGGAGCCGGGACTAGCGGCTCCTACGAGCAGTACTTC. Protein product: CASRRGGAGTSGSYEQYF.